The rows below give T cell receptor beta chains drawn from one sample of a study of cytomegalovirus exposure and HLA in healthy donors. The protocol was immunoSEQ multiplex PCR, while the TCRdb copy is restricted to in-frame clones and leaves out a portion. Among about 150,000 clones listed, more than 65% were seen once. The sample was PBMCs. The receptors stem from a man aged 50 to 60 in good health and CMV-seropositive. CDR3s include the opening cysteine and the closing phenylalanine or tryptophan. D genes are given only for firm matches. The size field is filled for only some rows; it gives once, few, many or a size class.

. . TRBJ2-7 TRBV30 CAWSSRYEQYF TGTGCCTGGAGTTCCCGCTACGAGCAGTACTTC
TRBD1 . TRBJ1-1 TRBV6-5 CASSWDRGGNTEAFF TGTGCCAGCAGCTGGGACAGGGGAGGAAACACTGAAGCTTTCTTT
. . TRBJ1-2 TRBV7-8 CASSQGQPRGYYGYTF TGTGCCAGCAGCCAAGGCCAGCCTAGGGGATACTATGGCTACACCTTC
. once TRBJ1-1 TRBV13 CASRLPGDTEAFF TGTGCCAGCCGCCTGCCCGGGGACACTGAAGCTTTCTTT
TRBD1 . TRBJ2-2 TRBV29-1 CSVGAGGWTGELFF TGCAGCGTTGGAGCAGGGGGCTGGACCGGGGAGCTGTTTTTT
TRBD2 . TRBJ2-1 TRBV19 CASIGLAGGLSYNEQFF TGTGCCAGTATTGGACTAGCGGGAGGCCTATCCTACAATGAGCAGTTCTTC
. . TRBJ2-5 TRBV2 CASSFTRATETQYF TGTGCCAGCAGTTTCACTCGAGCGACAGAGACCCAGTACTTC
. few TRBJ1-2 TRBV19 CASSIEGRASDYGYTF TGTGCCAGTAGTATAGAAGGGCGGGCTTCGGACTATGGCTACACCTTC
TRBD2 . TRBJ2-3 TRBV11-2 CASSLEVAGSTDTQYF TGTGCCAGCAGCTTAGAGGTAGCGGGAAGCACAGATACGCAGTATTTT
TRBD1 . TRBJ1-5 TRBV30 CACDRGDNQPQHF TGTGCCTGCGACAGGGGTGACAATCAGCCCCAGCATTTT
. . TRBJ2-1 TRBV19 CASSIVATSYNEQFF TGTGCCAGTAGTATAGTTGCGACAAGTTACAATGAGCAGTTCTTC
. . TRBJ2-7 TRBV9 CASSVGGYNYEQYF TGTGCCAGCAGCGTAGGGGGCTATAACTACGAGCAGTACTTC
TRBD1 . TRBJ1-2 TRBV19 CASSIPRTGGESYGYTF TGTGCCAGTAGTATTCCCAGGACAGGCGGCGAAAGCTATGGCTACACCTTC
TRBD1 . TRBJ2-2 TRBV6-5 CASSKQGSGELFF TGTGCCAGCAGTAAACAGGGGTCCGGGGAGCTGTTTTTT